This TCR beta chain is from a study of blood T cell repertoires in COVID-19. Study-level information: Donors in the United States, Italy and Spain gave samples during acute or convalescent COVID-19. PBMCs, B-cell-depleted T cells, or T cells were the source of the cDNA or gDNA that made up the material.

V lost 6 bases and J lost 5, with 12 bases in between. Germline lookup yields CDR1 SQVTM and CDR2 ANQGSEA. This CDR3 is built from 12 residues. Sequencing used immunoSEQ multiplex PCR; TCRdb keeps in-frame clones, though not all of them. Of a few hundred thousand clones in the sample, roughly 89% are singletons; the top ten hold 5.5% to 8%. Sequenced: peripheral blood. The rearrangement joins TRBV29-1 to TRBJ2-3; D perhaps matches TRBD1 (6 bases). The source of this sequence is a man between 60 and 70 years old who had recovered from COVID-19. CDR3 DNA sequence: TGCAGCGTCAGAACAGGGAAAGATACGCAGTATTTT. It translates to CSVRTGKDTQYF.